Reported below is one T cell receptor (beta chain). Its target is not known. A much more abundant neighbour one base away suggests this may be a read error. The CDR3 covers 14 residues. Germline values: CDR1 ENHRY, CDR2 SYGVKD. The junction had 12 bases not matched to a gene; V was cut back by 10 bases and J by 4 bases. The source material, RNA transcripts, was used to amplify TCR beta CDR3 regions. HTBI primers were employed in a first-round RT-PCR of the TCR CDR3. TCRdb used MiXCR to reprocess the multiplex PCR reads, holding one entry per CDR3 protein. The sample yields approximately 610,000 distinct CDR3 sequences, roughly 14% seen once. The sample originates from a study of T cells in Graves' hyperthyroidism and ophthalmopathy. Study-wide findings and caveats: Most clonotypes that expanded in the thyroid above 0.001 also showed up in blood. From stable hyperthyroidism, ophthalmopathy was set apart by a 13 V-J model.

The study included ophthalmopathy patients with Clinical Activity Score at least 3, NOSPECS grade at least 4 and duration under 3 months. A roughly 9.3 ml volume of fresh peripheral blood provided the PBMCs. The sample taken for sequencing was blood. The J gene is TRBJ1-2, the V gene TRBV10-3; 7 nucleotides line up with TRBD1. The source is a woman aged 40 to 55 with Graves' ophthalmopathy. The CDR3 nucleotides read TGTGCCACCACCTATGGGACAGACCGCTATGGCTACACCTTC. Translating gives CATTYGTDRYGYTF.